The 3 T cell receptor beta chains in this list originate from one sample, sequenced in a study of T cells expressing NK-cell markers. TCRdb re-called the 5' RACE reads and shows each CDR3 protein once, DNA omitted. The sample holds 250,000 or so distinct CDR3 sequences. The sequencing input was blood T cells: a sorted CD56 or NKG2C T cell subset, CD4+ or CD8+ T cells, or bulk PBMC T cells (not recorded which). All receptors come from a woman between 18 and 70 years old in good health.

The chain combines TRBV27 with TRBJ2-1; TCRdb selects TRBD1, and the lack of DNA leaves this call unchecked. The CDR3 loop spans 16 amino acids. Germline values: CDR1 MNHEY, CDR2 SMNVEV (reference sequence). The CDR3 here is CASTHRAQGPYNEQFF.

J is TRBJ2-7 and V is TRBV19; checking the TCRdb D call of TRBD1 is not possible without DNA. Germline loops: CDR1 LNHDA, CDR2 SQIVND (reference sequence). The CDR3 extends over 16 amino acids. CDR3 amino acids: CASSSTGGIRTYEQYF.

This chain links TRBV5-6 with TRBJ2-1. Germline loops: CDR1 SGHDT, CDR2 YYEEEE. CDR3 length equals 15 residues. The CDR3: CASSLTSASYNEQFF.